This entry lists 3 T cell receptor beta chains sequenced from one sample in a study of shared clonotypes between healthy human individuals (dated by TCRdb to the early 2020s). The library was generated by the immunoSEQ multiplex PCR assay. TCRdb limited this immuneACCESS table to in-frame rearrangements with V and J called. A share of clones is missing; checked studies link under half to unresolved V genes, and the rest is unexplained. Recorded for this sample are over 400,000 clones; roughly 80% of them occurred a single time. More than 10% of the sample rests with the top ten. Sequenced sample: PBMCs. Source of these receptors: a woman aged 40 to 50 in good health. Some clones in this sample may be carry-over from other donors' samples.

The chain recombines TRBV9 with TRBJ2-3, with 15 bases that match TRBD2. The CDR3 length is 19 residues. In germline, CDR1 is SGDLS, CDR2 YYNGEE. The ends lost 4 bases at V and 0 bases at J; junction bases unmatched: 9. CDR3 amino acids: CASSFSGTSGRMSTDTQYF. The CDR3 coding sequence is TGTGCCAGCAGCTTTTCCGGGACTAGCGGGAGGATGAGCACAGATACGCAGTATTTT.

Here the CDR3 reads CASSSVGSNQPQHF. CDR3 coding DNA: TGTGCCAGCAGCTCCGTTGGAAGCAATCAGCCCCAGCATTTT. The gene calls are TRBV11-2 and TRBJ1-5; no clear D gene. Germline V gene sequence: CDR1 SGHAT, CDR2 FQNNGV. The V end was cut by 4 bases, the J end by 1 base, with 8 bases between. The CDR3 totals 14 residues.

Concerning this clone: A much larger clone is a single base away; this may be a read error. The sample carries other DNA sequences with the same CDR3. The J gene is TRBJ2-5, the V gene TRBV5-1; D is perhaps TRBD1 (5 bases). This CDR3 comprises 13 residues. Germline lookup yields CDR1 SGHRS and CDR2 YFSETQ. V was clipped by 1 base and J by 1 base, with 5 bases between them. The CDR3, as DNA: TGCGCCAGCAGCTTGAGGGGCCAAGAGACCCAGTACTTC. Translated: CASSLRGQETQYF.